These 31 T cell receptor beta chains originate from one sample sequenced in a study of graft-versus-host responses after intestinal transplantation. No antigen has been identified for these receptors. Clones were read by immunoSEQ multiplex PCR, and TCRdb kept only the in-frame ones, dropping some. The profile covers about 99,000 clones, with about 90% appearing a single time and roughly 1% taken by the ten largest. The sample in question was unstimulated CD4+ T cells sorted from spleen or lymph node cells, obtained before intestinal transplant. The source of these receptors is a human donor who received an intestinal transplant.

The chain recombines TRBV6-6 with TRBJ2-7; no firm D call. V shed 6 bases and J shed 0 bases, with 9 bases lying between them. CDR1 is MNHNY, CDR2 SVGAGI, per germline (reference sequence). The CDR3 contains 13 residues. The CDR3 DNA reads TGTGCCAGCAGGTATGACACCTCCTACGAGCAGTACTTC. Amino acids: CASRYDTSYEQYF.

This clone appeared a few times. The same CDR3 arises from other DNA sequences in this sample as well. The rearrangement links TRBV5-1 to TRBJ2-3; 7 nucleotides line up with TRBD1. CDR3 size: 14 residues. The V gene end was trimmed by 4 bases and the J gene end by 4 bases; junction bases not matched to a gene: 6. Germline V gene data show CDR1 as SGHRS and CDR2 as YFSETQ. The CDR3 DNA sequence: TGCGCCAGCAGCCTGGGGCAGGGGGCAGATACGCAGTATTTT. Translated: CASSLGQGADTQYF.

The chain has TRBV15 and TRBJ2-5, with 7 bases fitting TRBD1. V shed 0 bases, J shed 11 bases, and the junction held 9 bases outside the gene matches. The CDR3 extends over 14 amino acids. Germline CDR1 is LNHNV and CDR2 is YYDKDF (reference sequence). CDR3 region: CATSRDKGAGEQYF. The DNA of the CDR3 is TGTGCCACCAGCAGAGATAAGGGGGCAGGAGAGCAGTACTTC.

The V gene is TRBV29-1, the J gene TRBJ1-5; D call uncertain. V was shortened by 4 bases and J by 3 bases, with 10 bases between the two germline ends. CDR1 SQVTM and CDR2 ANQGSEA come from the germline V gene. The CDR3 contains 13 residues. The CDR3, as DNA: TGCAGCGTTGCCCCAGAATACAATCAGCCCCAGCATTTT. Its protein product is CSVAPEYNQPQHF.

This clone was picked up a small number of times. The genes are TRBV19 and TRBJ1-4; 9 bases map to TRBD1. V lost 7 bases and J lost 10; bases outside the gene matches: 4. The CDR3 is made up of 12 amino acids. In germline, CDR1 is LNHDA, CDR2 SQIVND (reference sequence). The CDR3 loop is CASTPDRGKLFF. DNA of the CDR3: TGTGCCAGTACCCCGGACAGGGGAAAACTGTTTTTT.

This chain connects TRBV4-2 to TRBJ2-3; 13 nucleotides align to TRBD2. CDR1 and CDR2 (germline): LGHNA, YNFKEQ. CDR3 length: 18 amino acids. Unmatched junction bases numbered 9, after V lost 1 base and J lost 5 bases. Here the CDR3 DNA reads TGTGCCAGCAGCCAAGTAGGGACCGGACTAGCGGGAGTAGATACGCAGTATTTT. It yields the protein CASSQVGTGLAGVDTQYF.

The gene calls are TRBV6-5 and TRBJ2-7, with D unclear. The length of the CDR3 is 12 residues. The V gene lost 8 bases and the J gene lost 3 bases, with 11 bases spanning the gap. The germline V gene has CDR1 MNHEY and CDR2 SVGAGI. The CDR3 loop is CASGQHNYEQYF. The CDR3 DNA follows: TGTGCCAGCGGCCAGCATAACTACGAGCAGTACTTC.

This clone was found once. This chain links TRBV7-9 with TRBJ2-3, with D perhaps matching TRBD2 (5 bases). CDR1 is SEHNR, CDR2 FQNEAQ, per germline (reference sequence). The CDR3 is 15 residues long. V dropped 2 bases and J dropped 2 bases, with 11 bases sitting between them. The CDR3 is CASSLRRLNTDTQYF. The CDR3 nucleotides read TGTGCCAGCAGCTTAAGGAGGTTAAACACAGATACGCAGTATTTT.

For the CDR3, the DNA is TGTGCCAGCAGCTTGGATGGGGTCTACGAGCAGTACTTC. Protein sequence: CASSLDGVYEQYF. The rearrangement uses TRBV5-4 and TRBJ2-7; D is undetermined. The CDR3 is 13 amino acids. Deletions cut 0 bases from V and 3 bases from J, with 7 bases between. Germline loops: CDR1 SGHNT, CDR2 YYREEE (reference sequence).

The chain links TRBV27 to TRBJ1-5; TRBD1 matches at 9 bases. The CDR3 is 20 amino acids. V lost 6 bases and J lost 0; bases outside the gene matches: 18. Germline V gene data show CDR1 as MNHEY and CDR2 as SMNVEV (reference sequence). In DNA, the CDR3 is TGTGCCAGCAGAAGCCGAACAGGGGGCGGAGAGCCCGGTAGCAATCAGCCCCAGCATTTT. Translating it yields CASRSRTGGGEPGSNQPQHF.

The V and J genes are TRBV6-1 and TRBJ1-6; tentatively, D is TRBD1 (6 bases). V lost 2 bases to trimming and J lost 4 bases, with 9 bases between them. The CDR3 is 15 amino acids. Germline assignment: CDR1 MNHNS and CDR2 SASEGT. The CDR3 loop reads CASSEFGTYNSPLHF. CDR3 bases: TGTGCCAGCAGTGAATTCGGGACATATAATTCACCCCTCCACTTT.

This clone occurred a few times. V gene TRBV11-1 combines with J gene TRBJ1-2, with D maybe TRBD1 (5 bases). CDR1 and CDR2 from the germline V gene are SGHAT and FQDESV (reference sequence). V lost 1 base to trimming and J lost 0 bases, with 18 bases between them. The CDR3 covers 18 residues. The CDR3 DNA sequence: TGTGCCAGCAGCTTAGATCGGCCGGGACGGTTAGCTAACTATGGCTACACCTTC. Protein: CASSLDRPGRLANYGYTF. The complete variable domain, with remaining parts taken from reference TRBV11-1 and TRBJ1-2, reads EAEVAQSPRYKITEKSQAVAFWCDPISGHATLYWYRQILGQGPELLVQFQDESVVDDSQLPKDRFSAERLKGVDSTLKIQPAELGDSAMYLCASSLDRPGRLANYGYTFGSGTRLTVV.

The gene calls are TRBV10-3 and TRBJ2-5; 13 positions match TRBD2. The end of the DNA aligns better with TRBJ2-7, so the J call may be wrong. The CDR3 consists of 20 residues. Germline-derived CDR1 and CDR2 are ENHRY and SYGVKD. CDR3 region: CAISDPFQTGLAGTSYEQYF. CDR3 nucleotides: TGTGCCATCAGTGACCCATTTCAGACGGGACTAGCGGGGACCTCCTACGAGCAGTACTTC.

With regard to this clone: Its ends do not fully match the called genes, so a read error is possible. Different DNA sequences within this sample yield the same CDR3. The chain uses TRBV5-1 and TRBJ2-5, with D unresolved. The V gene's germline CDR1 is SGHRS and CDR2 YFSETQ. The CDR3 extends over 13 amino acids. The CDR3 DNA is TGTGCCAGCAGCTTGGGGAACCAAGAGACCCAGTACTTC. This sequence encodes CASSLGNQETQYF.

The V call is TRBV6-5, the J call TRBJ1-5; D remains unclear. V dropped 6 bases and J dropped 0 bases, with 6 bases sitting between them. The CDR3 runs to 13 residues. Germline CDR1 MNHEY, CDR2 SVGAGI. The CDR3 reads CASSERSNQPQHF. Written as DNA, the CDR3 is TGTGCCAGCAGCGAGCGTAGCAATCAGCCCCAGCATTTT.

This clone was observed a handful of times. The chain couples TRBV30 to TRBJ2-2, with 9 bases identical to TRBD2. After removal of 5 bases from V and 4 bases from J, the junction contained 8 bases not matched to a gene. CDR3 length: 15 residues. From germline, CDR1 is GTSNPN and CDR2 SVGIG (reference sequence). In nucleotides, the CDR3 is TGTGCCTGGTGTGGGGCGGGAGGGGGCACCGGGGAGCTGTTTTTT. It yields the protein CAWCGAGGGTGELFF. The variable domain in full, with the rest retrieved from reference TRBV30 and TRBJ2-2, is SQTIHQWPATLVQPVGSPLSLECTVEGTSNPNLYWYRQAAGRGLQLLFYSVGIGQISSEVPQNLSASRPQDRQFILSSKKLLLSDSGFYLCAWCGAGGGTGELFFGEGSRLTVL.

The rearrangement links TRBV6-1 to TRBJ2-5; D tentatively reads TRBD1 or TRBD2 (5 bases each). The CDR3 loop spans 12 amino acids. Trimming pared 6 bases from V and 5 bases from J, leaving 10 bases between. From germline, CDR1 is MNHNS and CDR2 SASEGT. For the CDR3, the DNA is TGTGCCAGCAGAGGGACCTGGGAGACCCAGTACTTC. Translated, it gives CASRGTWETQYF.

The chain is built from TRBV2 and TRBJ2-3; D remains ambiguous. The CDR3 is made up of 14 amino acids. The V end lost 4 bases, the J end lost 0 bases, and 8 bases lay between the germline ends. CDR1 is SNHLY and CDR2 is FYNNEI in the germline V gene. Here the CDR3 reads CASSVDTSTDTQYF. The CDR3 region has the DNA TGTGCCAGCAGTGTTGACACTAGCACAGATACGCAGTATTTT.

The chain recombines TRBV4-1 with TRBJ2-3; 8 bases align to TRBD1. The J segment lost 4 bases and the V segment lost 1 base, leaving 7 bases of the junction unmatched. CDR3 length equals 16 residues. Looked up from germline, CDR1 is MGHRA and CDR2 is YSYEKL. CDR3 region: CASSQGQGPGPDTQYF. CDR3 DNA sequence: TGCGCCAGCAGCCAAGGACAGGGGCCAGGCCCAGATACGCAGTATTTT.

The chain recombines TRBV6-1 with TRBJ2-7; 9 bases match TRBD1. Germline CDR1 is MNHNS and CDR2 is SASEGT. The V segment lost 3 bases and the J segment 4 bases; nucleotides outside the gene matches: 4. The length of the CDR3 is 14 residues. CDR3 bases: TGTGCCAGCAGTGACACAGGGGGCTGGTACGAGCAGTACTTC. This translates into CASSDTGGWYEQYF.

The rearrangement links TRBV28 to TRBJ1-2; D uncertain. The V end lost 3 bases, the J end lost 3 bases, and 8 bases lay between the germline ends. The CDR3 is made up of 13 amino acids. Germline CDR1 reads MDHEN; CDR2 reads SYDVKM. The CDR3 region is CASSLVRDYGYTF. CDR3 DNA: TGTGCCAGCAGTTTGGTAAGGGACTATGGCTACACCTTC.

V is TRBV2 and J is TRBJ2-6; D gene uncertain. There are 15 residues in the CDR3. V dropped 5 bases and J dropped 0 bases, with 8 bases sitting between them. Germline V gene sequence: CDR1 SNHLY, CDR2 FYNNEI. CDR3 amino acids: CASSSRSSGANVLTF. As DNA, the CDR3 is TGTGCCAGCAGTAGTAGAAGCTCTGGGGCCAACGTCCTGACTTTC.

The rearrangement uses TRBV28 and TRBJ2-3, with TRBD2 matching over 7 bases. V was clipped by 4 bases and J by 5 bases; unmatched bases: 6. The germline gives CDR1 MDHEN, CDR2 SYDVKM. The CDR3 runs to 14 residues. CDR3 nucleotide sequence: TGTGCCAGCAGTTGGGGCGGGAGTTTAGATACGCAGTATTTT. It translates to CASSWGGSLDTQYF.

Written as DNA, the CDR3 is TGTGCCTGGAGTTCGCAGGGGGATTCACCCCTCCACTTT. Its translation is CAWSSQGDSPLHF. The chain has TRBV30 and TRBJ1-6, with 7 positions matching TRBD1. CDR1 and CDR2 from the germline V gene are GTSNPN and SVGIG (reference sequence). The CDR3 spans 13 residues. With V trimmed by 2 bases and J by 8 bases, 3 bases remained unmatched.

In DNA form, the CDR3 reads TGTGCCAGCAGCCCCGGGACATATAGCAATCAGCCCCAGCATTTT. This gives the protein CASSPGTYSNQPQHF. The chain couples TRBV28 to TRBJ1-5; the D gene is possibly TRBD1 (6 bases). V was cut by 6 bases and J by 0 bases, with 12 bases left in between. CDR3 length: 15 amino acids. Germline CDR1 MDHEN, CDR2 SYDVKM. Combining the CDR3 with reference TRBV28 and TRBJ1-5 gives the whole variable domain DVKVTQSSRYLVKRTGEKVFLECVQDMDHENMFWYRQDPGLGLRLIYFSYDVKMKEKGDIPEGYSVSREKKERFSLILESASTNQTSMYLCASSPGTYSNQPQHFGDGTRLSIL.

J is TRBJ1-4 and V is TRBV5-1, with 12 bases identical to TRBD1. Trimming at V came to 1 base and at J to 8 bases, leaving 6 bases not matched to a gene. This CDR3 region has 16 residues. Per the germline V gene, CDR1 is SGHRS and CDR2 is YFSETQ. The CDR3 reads CASSLHSGTGGEKLFF. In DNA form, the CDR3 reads TGCGCCAGCAGCTTGCATTCCGGGACAGGGGGCGAAAAACTGTTTTTT.

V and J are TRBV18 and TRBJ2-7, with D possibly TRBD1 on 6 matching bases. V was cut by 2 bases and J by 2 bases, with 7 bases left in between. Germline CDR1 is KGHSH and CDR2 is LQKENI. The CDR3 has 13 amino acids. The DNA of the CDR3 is TGTGCCAGCTCACCAGGACAGACCTACGAGCAGTACTTC. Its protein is CASSPGQTYEQYF.

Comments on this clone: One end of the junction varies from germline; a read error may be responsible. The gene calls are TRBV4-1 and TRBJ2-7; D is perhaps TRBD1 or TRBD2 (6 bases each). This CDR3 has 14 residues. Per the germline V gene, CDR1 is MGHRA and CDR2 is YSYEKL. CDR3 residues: CASSLEGGAGEQYF. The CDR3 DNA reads TGTGCCAGCAGCCTCGAAGGGGGAGCGGGCGAGCAGTACTTC.

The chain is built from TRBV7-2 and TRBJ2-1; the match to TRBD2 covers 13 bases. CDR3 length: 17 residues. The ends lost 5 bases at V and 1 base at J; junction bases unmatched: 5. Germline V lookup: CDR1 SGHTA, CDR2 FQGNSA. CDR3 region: CASSRTSGGFSYNEQFF. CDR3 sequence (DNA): TGTGCCAGCAGCAGGACTAGCGGGGGCTTTTCCTACAATGAGCAGTTCTTC. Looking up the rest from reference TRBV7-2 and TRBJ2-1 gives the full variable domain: GAGVSQSPSNKVTEKGKDVELRCDPISGHTALYWYRQSLGQGLEFLIYFQGNSAPDKSGLPSDRFSAERTGGSVSTLTIQRTQQEDSAVYLCASSRTSGGFSYNEQFFGPGTRLTVL.

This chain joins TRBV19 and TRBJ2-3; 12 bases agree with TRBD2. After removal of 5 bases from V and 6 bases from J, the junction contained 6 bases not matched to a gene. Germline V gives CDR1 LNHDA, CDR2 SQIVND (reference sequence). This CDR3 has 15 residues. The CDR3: CASSETSGRVDTQYF. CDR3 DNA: TGTGCCAGTAGTGAGACTAGCGGGAGAGTGGATACGCAGTATTTT.

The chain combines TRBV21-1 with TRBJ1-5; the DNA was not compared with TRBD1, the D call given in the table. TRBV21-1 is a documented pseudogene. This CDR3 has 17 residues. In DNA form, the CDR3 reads TGTGCCAGCAGTCTACAGATGCTACATTGGCATCATCAGCCCCAGCATTTT. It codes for CASSLQMLHWHHQPQHF.